These 22 T cell receptor beta chains came from one sample sequenced in a study of cytomegalovirus exposure and HLA in healthy donors. Method: immunoSEQ multiplex PCR; TCRdb's copy keeps in-frame clones and lacks some. The sample includes fewer than 200,000 clones, about 87% of them seen just once. The sequencing sample was made of PBMCs. These TCRs come from a woman aged 25-40 years in good health and CMV-seronegative.

The chain's CDR3 is CASSLGGRGGSQETQYF. CDR3 DNA: TGTGCCAGCAGCTTAGGGGGACGGGGGGGTAGCCAAGAGACCCAGTACTTC. V is TRBV11-2 and J is TRBJ2-5; 8 nucleotides align to TRBD2. Germline trimming cut 1 base from V and 1 base from J; bases unmatched to any gene: 8. CDR3 length: 17 amino acids. Germline CDR1 and CDR2: SGHAT and FQNNGV.

This sequence joins TRBV5-8 and TRBJ2-1; a weak D match, TRBD1 (5 bases). This CDR3 contains 15 residues. V lost 8 bases and J 0 bases, leaving 15 bases between the germline ends. CDR1 is SGHTS and CDR2 is YDEGEE in the germline V gene. The CDR3 reads CARQRGASSYNEQFF. In nucleotides, the CDR3 is TGTGCCAGACAAAGGGGTGCAAGCTCCTACAATGAGCAGTTCTTC.

This clone is a singleton in its sample. This rearrangement joins TRBV19 to TRBJ2-5, with 9 bases fitting TRBD2. Germline assignment: CDR1 LNHDA and CDR2 SQIVND (reference sequence). V trimming: 7 bases; J trimming: 5 bases; junction bases outside the gene matches: 11. This CDR3 is built from 15 residues. The CDR3 nucleotides are TGTGCCAGTACCCATAAGGGGACTAGCACTGAGACCCAGTACTTC. Translated, it gives CASTHKGTSTETQYF.

The V gene is TRBV5-1, the J gene TRBJ2-1, with a weak D call TRBD2 (6 bases). Trimming left V 7 bases short and J 6 bases short, with 14 bases between. Germline assignment: CDR1 SGHRS and CDR2 YFSETQ. The CDR3 runs 13 residues. This CDR3 reads CASQETSGNEQFF. Here the CDR3 DNA reads TGCGCCAGCCAAGAGACTAGTGGCAATGAGCAGTTCTTC.

The V and J genes are TRBV10-1 and TRBJ2-4; possible D gene TRBD1, 6 bases. Germline V gene data show CDR1 as WNHNN and CDR2 as SYGVQD (reference sequence). CDR3 length: 13 residues. The ends were cut back, 3 bases at V and 5 bases at J, with 8 bases in the middle. The CDR3 DNA is TGCGCCAGCAGTGAACACAGGGAAAACATTCAGTACTTC. Translating gives CASSEHRENIQYF.

This chain links TRBV12-5 with TRBJ2-3, with no clear D. This CDR3 comprises 11 residues. Per the germline V gene, CDR1 is LGHNT and CDR2 is FRNRAP. The ends were cut back, 5 bases at V and 3 bases at J, with 3 bases in the middle. The CDR3 coding sequence is TGTGCTAGTGGTCTGACAGATACGCAGTATTTT. Its protein is CASGLTDTQYF. Together with reference TRBV12-5 and TRBJ2-3, the CDR3 gives the full variable domain: DARVTQTPRHKVTEMGQEVTMRCQPILGHNTVFWYRQTMMQGLELLAYFRNRAPLDDSGMPKDRFSAEMPDATLATLKIQPSEPRDSAVYFCASGLTDTQYFGPGTRLTVL.

The chain combines TRBV4-1 with TRBJ2-7; TRBD2 matches 7 bases. V was clipped by 6 bases and J by 5 bases; unmatched bases: 4. The germline V gene encodes CDR1 MGHRA and CDR2 YSYEKL. This CDR3 is built from 12 residues. The CDR3 protein is CASSPSGDEQYF. CDR3 bases: TGCGCCAGCAGTCCGAGCGGGGACGAGCAGTACTTC.

The chain recombines TRBV2 with TRBJ2-5, with no clear D. V was clipped by 6 bases and J by 3 bases, with 5 bases between them. This CDR3 comprises 11 residues. The V gene's germline CDR1 is SNHLY and CDR2 FYNNEI. This chain's CDR3 is CASSPKETQYF. Here the CDR3 DNA reads TGTGCCAGCAGCCCTAAAGAGACCCAGTACTTC.

This chain uses TRBV5-4 with TRBJ2-5, with 16 bases that match TRBD2. This CDR3 is 17 amino acids long. The germline gives CDR1 SGHNT, CDR2 YYREEE (reference sequence). Germline trimming cut 1 base from V and 4 bases from J; bases unmatched to any gene: 4. The CDR3 sequence: CASSLTGLAGGRETQYF. DNA for the CDR3: TGTGCCAGCAGCTTGACGGGACTAGCGGGGGGGCGAGAGACCCAGTACTTC.

The J gene is TRBJ1-6, the V gene TRBV11-2; D may be TRBD1 (5 bases). The CDR3 is 16 residues long. The germline gives CDR1 SGHAT, CDR2 FQNNGV. Trimming stripped 5 bases from V and 0 bases from J, with 11 bases between. The CDR3 DNA follows: TGTGCCAGCAGCCTCAGGGTAGTCTCCTATAATTCACCCCTCCACTTT. This encodes CASSLRVVSYNSPLHF. The variable domain in full, completed from reference TRBV11-2 and TRBJ1-6, reads EAGVAQSPRYKIIEKRQSVAFWCNPISGHATLYWYQQILGQGPKLLIQFQNNGVVDDSQLPKDRFSAERLKGVDSTLKIQPAKLEDSAVYLCASSLRVVSYNSPLHFGNGTRLTVT.

V usage is TRBV2 and J usage is TRBJ1-5; TRBD1 might be the D (6 bases). The V end lost 6 bases, the J end lost 5 bases, and 11 bases lay between the germline ends. Germline V gene lookup returns CDR1 SNHLY and CDR2 FYNNEI. The CDR3 runs to 13 residues. The CDR3 loop is CASRRQVYQPQHF. As DNA, the CDR3 is TGTGCCAGCAGGCGACAGGTCTATCAGCCCCAGCATTTT.

This chain links TRBV5-1 with TRBJ2-5; a possible D gene is TRBD1 (6 bases). Trimming pared 4 bases from V and 5 bases from J, leaving 12 bases between. CDR1 SGHRS and CDR2 YFSETQ come from the germline V gene. CDR3 length equals 13 residues. The CDR3 nucleotides read TGCGCCAGCAGCAACCGACAGGAGGAGACCCAGTACTTC. Translating it yields CASSNRQEETQYF.

The V and J genes are TRBV6-5 and TRBJ1-2, with TRBD1 matching 7 bases. Losses at the gene ends were 0 bases for V and 8 bases for J; bases not matched to a gene: 3. Germline V gene data show CDR1 as MNHEY and CDR2 as SVGAGI. The CDR3 length is 13 residues. CDR3 coding DNA: TGTGCCAGCAGTTACTCGGGACAGTTGGGCTACACCTTC. It translates to CASSYSGQLGYTF.

The chain combines TRBV5-1 with TRBJ2-1, with 7 bases matching TRBD1. CDR1 and CDR2 from the germline V gene are SGHRS and YFSETQ. The CDR3 runs 13 residues. Trimming at V came to 2 bases and at J to 12 bases, leaving 8 bases not matched to a gene. The CDR3 nucleotides read TGCGCCAGCAGCTTAAATCCAGGGGGTGGGCAGTTCTTC. Amino acid sequence: CASSLNPGGGQFF.

The chain recombines TRBV18 with TRBJ1-1, with 11 bases fitting TRBD1. CDR1 is KGHSH and CDR2 is LQKENI in the germline V gene. This CDR3 contains 13 residues. With 6 bases clipped from V and 4 bases from J, the junction kept 1 base outside the gene matches. DNA for the CDR3: TGTGCCAGCTCCGGGACAGGGGGCACTGAAGCTTTCTTT. It encodes CASSGTGGTEAFF.

This chain connects TRBV19 to TRBJ1-1; D unresolved. Germline assignment: CDR1 LNHDA and CDR2 SQIVND (reference sequence). The CDR3 is made up of 13 amino acids. Trimming stripped 5 bases from V and 6 bases from J, with 13 bases between. The chain's CDR3 is CASSVRDGAEAFF. As DNA, the CDR3 is TGTGCCAGTAGTGTACGGGATGGCGCTGAAGCTTTCTTT.

The gene calls are TRBV2 and TRBJ2-1; weak D call: TRBD1 (6 bases). CDR1 is SNHLY and CDR2 is FYNNEI in the germline V gene. The CDR3 has 14 amino acids. V was pared by 4 bases and J by 8 bases, with 15 bases between. CDR3 in amino acids: CASSGVYRDHEQFF. The CDR3 DNA sequence: TGTGCCAGCAGTGGGGTCTACAGGGACCATGAGCAGTTCTTC.

This clone was counted once. V is TRBV2 and J is TRBJ1-1; 9 nucleotides match TRBD1. CDR3 size: 15 residues. The germline V gene encodes CDR1 SNHLY and CDR2 FYNNEI. V lost 5 bases and J lost 7; bases outside the gene matches: 11. CDR3 region: CASSRDRDFAIEAFF. CDR3 DNA: TGTGCCAGCAGTCGGGACAGGGATTTTGCTATTGAAGCTTTCTTT.

This clone showed up just once. The rearrangement uses TRBV27 and TRBJ2-1; D is unresolved. Germline CDR1 is MNHEY and CDR2 is SMNVEV (reference sequence). The V end lost 2 bases, the J end lost 0 bases, and 8 bases lay between the germline ends. The CDR3 is made up of 15 amino acids. The CDR3 bases are TGTGCCAGCAGTTTAACGACTGACTCCTACAATGAGCAGTTCTTC. Amino acid sequence: CASSLTTDSYNEQFF.

V usage is TRBV19 and J usage is TRBJ2-7; tentatively, D is TRBD2 (6 bases). With 5 bases removed from V and 6 bases from J, the gap between germline ends came to 20 bases. Germline V CDR1 and CDR2: LNHDA, SQIVND (reference sequence). The CDR3 is 15 residues long. In DNA, the CDR3 is TGTGCCAGTAGTCCAAGGGCAGGGATCGGGGGCGAGCAGTACTTC. This sequence encodes CASSPRAGIGGEQYF.

The rearrangement uses TRBV5-6 and TRBJ2-2; 8 positions match TRBD2. Germline V lookup: CDR1 SGHDT, CDR2 YYEEEE. The CDR3 has 18 amino acids. The ends lost 4 bases at V and 0 bases at J; junction bases unmatched: 11. The DNA of the CDR3 is TGTGCCAGCAGCATTGCGGCTAGCGGGCGCACGAACACCGGGGAGCTGTTTTTT. Protein: CASSIAASGRTNTGELFF.

The chain recombines TRBV7-6 with TRBJ1-1; no reliable D call. This CDR3 region has 13 residues. V dropped 1 base and J dropped 1 base, with 4 bases sitting between them. Germline CDR1 and CDR2: SGHVS and FNYEAQ. CDR3 amino acids: CASSLEQNTEAFF. The CDR3 region has the DNA TGTGCCAGCAGCTTAGAACAGAACACTGAAGCTTTCTTT.